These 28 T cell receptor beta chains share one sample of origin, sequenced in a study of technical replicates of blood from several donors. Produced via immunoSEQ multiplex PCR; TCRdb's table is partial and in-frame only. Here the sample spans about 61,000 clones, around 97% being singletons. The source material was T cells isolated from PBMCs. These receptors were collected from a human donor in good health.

This chain's CDR3 is CASSLGGLAVYEQYF. CDR3 DNA: TGTGCCAGCAGCTTAGGGGGACTAGCGGTCTACGAGCAGTACTTC. The chain uses TRBV7-9 and TRBJ2-7; TRBD2 agrees at 11 bases. The CDR3 length is 15 residues. CDR1 and CDR2 (germline): SEHNR, FQNEAQ (reference sequence). The trim removed 1 base at V and 3 bases at J, leaving 2 bases unmatched.

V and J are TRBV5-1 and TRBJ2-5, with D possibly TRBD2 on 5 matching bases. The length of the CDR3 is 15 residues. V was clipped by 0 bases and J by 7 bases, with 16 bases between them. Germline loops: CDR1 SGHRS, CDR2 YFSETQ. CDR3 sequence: CASSLGALLGGTQYF. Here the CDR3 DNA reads TGCGCCAGCAGCTTGGGGGCCCTGCTTGGAGGGACCCAGTACTTC.

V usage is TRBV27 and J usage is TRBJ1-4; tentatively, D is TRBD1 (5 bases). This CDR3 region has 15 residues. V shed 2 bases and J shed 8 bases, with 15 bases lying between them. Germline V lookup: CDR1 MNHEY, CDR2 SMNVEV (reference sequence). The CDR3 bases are TGTGCCAGCAGTTTACAGGCCCAGGGATGGGAAAAACTGTTTTTT. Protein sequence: CASSLQAQGWEKLFF. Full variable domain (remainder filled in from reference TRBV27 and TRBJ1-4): EAQVTQNPRYLITVTGKKLTVTCSQNMNHEYMSWYRQDPGLGLRQIYYSMNVEVTDKGDVPEGYKVSRKEKRNFPLILESPSPNQTSLYFCASSLQAQGWEKLFFGSGTQLSVL.

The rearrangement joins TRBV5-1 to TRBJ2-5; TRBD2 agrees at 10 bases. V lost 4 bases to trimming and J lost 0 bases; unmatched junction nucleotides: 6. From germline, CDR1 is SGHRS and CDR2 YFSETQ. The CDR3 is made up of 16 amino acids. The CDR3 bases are TGCGCCAGCAGCCCTGGGACTAGCGCAAACCAAGAGACCCAGTACTTC. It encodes CASSPGTSANQETQYF.

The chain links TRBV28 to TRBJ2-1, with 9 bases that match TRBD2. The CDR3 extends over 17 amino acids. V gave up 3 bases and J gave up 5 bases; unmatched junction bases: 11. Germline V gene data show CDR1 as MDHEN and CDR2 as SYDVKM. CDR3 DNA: TGTGCCAGCAGTTTGGAGGGGGTGGTAGCGGGGGACAATGAGCAGTTCTTC. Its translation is CASSLEGVVAGDNEQFF. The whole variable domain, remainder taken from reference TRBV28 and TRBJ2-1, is DVKVTQSSRYLVKRTGEKVFLECVQDMDHENMFWYRQDPGLGLRLIYFSYDVKMKEKGDIPEGYSVSREKKERFSLILESASTNQTSMYLCASSLEGVVAGDNEQFFGPGTRLTVL.

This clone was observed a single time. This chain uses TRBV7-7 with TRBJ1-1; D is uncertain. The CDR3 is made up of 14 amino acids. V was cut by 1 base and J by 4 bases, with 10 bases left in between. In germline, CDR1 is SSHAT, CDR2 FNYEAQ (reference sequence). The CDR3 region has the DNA TGTGCCAGCAGCTTAGATTCTAGTGGCACTGAAGCTTTCTTT. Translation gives CASSLDSSGTEAFF.

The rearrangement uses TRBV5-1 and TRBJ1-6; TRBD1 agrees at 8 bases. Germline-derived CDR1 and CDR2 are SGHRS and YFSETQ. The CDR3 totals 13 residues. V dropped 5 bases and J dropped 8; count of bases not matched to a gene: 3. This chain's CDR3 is CASRTQGDSPLHF. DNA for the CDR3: TGCGCCAGCAGGACACAGGGGGATTCACCCCTCCACTTT. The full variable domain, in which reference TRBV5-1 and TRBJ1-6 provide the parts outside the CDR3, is KAGVTQTPRYLIKTRGQQVTLSCSPISGHRSVSWYQQTPGQGLQFLFEYFSETQRNKGNFPGRFSGRQFSNSRSEMNVSTLELGDSALYLCASRTQGDSPLHFGNGTRLTVT.

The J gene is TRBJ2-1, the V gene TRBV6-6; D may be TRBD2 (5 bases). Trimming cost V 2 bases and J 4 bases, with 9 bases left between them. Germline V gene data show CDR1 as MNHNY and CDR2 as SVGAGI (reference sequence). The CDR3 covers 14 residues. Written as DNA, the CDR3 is TGTGCCAGCAGTTACGGGGAGCTGTACAATGAGCAGTTCTTC. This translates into CASSYGELYNEQFF.

CDR3 DNA: TGTGCCAGCAGCACCACCTGGCGCGGGAGGGCCGAGTTCTTC. The encoded protein is CASSTTWRGRAEFF. This chain connects TRBV5-6 to TRBJ2-1, with 9 nucleotides matching TRBD2. Germline V gene sequence: CDR1 SGHDT, CDR2 YYEEEE. The V gene end was trimmed by 4 bases and the J gene end by 14 bases; junction bases not matched to a gene: 13. The CDR3 has 14 residues. Filled out from reference TRBV5-6 and TRBJ2-1, the complete variable domain reads DAGVTQSPTHLIKTRGQQVTLRCSPKSGHDTVSWYQQALGQGPQFIFQYYEEEERQRGNFPDRFSGHQFPNYSSELNVNALLLGDSALYLCASSTTWRGRAEFFGPGTRLTVL.

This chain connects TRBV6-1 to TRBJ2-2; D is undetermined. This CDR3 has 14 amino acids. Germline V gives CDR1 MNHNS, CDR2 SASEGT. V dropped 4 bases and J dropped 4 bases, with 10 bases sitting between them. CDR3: CASSGLPPTGELFF. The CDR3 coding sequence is TGTGCCAGCAGTGGTCTTCCCCCCACCGGGGAGCTGTTTTTT.

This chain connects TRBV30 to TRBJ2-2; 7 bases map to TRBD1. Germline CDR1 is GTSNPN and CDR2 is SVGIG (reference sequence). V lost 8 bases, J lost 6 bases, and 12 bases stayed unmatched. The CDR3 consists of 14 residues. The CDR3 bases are TGTGCCGGAAATCATAGACAGGGTTCCGGGGAGCTGTTTTTT. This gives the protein CAGNHRQGSGELFF.

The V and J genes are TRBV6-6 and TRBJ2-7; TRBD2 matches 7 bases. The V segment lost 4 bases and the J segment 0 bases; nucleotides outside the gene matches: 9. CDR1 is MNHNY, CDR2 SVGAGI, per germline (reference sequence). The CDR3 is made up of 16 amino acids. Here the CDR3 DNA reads TGTGCCAGCAGTTCAAAGCCACCGGGAGGCTCCTACGAGCAGTACTTC. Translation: CASSSKPPGGSYEQYF.

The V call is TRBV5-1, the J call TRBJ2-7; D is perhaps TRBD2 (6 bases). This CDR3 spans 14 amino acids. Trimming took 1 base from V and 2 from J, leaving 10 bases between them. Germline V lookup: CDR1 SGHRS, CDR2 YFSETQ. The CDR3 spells CASSLLERAYEQYF. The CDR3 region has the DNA TGCGCCAGCAGCTTGCTCGAGCGGGCCTACGAGCAGTACTTC.

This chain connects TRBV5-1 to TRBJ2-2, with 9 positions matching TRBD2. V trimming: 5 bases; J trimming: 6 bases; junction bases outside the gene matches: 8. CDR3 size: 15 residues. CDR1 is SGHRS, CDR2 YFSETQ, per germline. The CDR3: CASRSGLATSGELFF. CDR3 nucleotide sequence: TGCGCCAGCAGATCGGGACTAGCCACATCCGGGGAGCTGTTTTTT. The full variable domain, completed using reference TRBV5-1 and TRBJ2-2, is KAGVTQTPRYLIKTRGQQVTLSCSPISGHRSVSWYQQTPGQGLQFLFEYFSETQRNKGNFPGRFSGRQFSNSRSEMNVSTLELGDSALYLCASRSGLATSGELFFGEGSRLTVL.

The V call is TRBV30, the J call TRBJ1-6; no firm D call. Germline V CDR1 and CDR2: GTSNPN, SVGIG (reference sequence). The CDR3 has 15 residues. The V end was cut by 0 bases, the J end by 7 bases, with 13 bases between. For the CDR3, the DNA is TGTGCCTGGAGTGTACCGGAGGTTGGCAATTCACCCCTCCACTTT. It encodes CAWSVPEVGNSPLHF.

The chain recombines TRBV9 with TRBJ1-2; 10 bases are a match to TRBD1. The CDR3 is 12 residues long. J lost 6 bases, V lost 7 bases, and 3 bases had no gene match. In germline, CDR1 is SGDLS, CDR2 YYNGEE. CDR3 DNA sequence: TGTGCCAGCGGGGGACAGGGGAATGGCTACACCTTC. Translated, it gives CASGGQGNGYTF.

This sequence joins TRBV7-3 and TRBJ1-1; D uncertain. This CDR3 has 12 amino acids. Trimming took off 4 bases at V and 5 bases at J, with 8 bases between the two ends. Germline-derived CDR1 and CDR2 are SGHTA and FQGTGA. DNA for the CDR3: TGTGCCAGCAGCTCCAGAGGGACTGAAGCTTTCTTT. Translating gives CASSSRGTEAFF.

As DNA, the CDR3 is TGTGCCAGCTCACCACCAACTAGCGGCCAAGAGACCCAGTACTTC. Translating it yields CASSPPTSGQETQYF. This rearrangement joins TRBV18 to TRBJ2-5; the match to TRBD2 covers 8 bases. Per germline, CDR1 KGHSH and CDR2 LQKENI. The length of the CDR3 is 15 residues. V gave up 0 bases and J gave up 1 base; unmatched junction bases: 1. Filled out from reference TRBV18 and TRBJ2-5, the complete variable domain reads NAGVMQNPRHLVRRRGQEARLRCSPMKGHSHVYWYRQLPEEGLKFMVYLQKENIIDESGMPKERFSAEFPKEGPSILRIQQVVRGDSAAYFCASSPPTSGQETQYFGPGTRLLVL.

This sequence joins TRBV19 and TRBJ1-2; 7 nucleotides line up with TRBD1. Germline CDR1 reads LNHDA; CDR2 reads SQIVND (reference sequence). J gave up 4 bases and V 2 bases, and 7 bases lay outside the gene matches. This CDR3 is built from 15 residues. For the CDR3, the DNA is TGTGCCAGTAGTATACGTGGACAGGCTACCTATGGCTACACCTTC. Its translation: CASSIRGQATYGYTF.

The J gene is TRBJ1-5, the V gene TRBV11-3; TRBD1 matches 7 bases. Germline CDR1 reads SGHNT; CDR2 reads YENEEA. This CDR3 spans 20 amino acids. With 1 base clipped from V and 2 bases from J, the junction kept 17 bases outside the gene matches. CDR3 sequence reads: CASSLGDTGQEGKGNQPQHF. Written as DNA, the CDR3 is TGTGCCAGCAGCTTAGGGGACACTGGACAGGAAGGGAAGGGCAATCAGCCCCAGCATTTT.

In DNA form, the CDR3 reads TGTGCCAGTCGGACAGGGTTTGGGGAGACCCAGTACTTC. Translated: CASRTGFGETQYF. V is TRBV2 and J is TRBJ2-5; 8 bases line up with TRBD1. J was trimmed by 5 bases and V by 9 bases; bases with no gene match: 8. In germline, CDR1 is SNHLY, CDR2 FYNNEI. This CDR3 is built from 13 residues.

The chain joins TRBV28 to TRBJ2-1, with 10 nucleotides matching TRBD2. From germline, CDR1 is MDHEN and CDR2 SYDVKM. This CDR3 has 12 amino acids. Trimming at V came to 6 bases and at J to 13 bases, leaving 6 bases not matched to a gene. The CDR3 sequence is CASSLRTSGQFF. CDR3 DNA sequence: TGTGCCAGCAGCCTTCGGACTAGCGGACAGTTCTTC.

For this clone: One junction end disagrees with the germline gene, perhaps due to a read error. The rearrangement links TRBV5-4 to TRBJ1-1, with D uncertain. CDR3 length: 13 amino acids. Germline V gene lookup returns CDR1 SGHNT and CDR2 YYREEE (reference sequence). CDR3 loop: CASRLAGNTEAFF. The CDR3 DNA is TGTGCCAGCAGATTGGCCGGGAACACTGAAGCTTTCTTT.

The CDR3 reads CASSIRGSGELFF. The CDR3 bases are TGTGCCAGCAGTATCAGGGGCTCCGGGGAGCTGTTTTTT. The chain has TRBV27 and TRBJ2-2, with a tentative D call TRBD1 (6 bases). The CDR3 length is 13 residues. With 5 bases removed from V and 6 bases from J, the gap between germline ends came to 10 bases. In germline, CDR1 is MNHEY, CDR2 SMNVEV (reference sequence).

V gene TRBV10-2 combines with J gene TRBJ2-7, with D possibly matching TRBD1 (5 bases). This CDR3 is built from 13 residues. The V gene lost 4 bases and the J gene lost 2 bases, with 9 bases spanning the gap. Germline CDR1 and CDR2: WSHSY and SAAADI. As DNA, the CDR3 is TGCGCCAGCAGTGTCCAGGACACCTACGAGCAGTACTTC. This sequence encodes CASSVQDTYEQYF.

The chain's CDR3 is CASSLARRVFNEQFF. The CDR3 DNA is TGTGCCAGCAGCTTAGCACGCAGGGTCTTCAATGAGCAGTTCTTC. This sequence joins TRBV7-8 and TRBJ2-1; tentative D call: TRBD1 (5 bases). This CDR3 region has 15 residues. Germline V lookup: CDR1 SGHVS, CDR2 FQNEAQ. V lost 0 bases to trimming and J lost 6 bases, with 12 bases between them.

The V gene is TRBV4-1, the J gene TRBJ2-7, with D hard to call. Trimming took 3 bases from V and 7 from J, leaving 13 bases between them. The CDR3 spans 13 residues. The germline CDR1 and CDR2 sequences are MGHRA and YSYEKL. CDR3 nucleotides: TGCGCCAGCAGCCAGGAACAGTCTGGAGAGCAGTACTTC. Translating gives CASSQEQSGEQYF.

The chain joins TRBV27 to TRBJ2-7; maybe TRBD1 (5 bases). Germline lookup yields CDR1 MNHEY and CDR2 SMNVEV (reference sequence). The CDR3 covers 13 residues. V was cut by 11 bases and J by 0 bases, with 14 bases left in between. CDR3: CAQSPQASYEQYF. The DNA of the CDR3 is TGTGCCCAGAGTCCACAGGCCTCCTACGAGCAGTACTTC.